This T cell receptor beta chain was recorded in a study of blood T cell repertoires in COVID-19 (dated by TCRdb to 2018 to 2020). Concerning the study at large: Samples covering the acute and convalescent phases of COVID-19 were provided by collaborators in the United States, Italy and Spain. Deeply sampled blood TCRbeta repertoires from subjects exposed to, actively infected with, or recovered from COVID-19 were included in the dataset. Sample metadata almost always included a de-identified subject ID, COVID-19 status, age in years and sex. The repertoires were released in a freely available public database meant as a resource for research on the immune response to SARS-CoV-2. The material from the prospective study consisted of cDNA or gDNA derived from T cells, B-cell-depleted T cells, or PBMCs. Samples were obtained from the ongoing ImmuneRACE study (first 160 participants) and from about 1,300 subjects provided by 6 global collaborators. HLA class I and class II types, where available, came from metadata supplied by the sample provider rather than from assay-based typing.

The immunoSEQ Assay, a bias-controlled multiplex PCR, was used to amplify TCRbeta CDR3 regions from genomic DNA. Per the source publication's procedure: The number of nucleated cells in each sample was estimated from the amplification of reference gene primers within the assay. Sequence reads were collapsed and filtered to measure the absolute abundance of every unique TCRbeta CDR3 rearrangement. For each sample, productive Simpson clonality was calculated as the square root of Simpson's diversity index over productive rearrangements. TCRdb took over this immuneACCESS table, retaining in-frame rearrangements with V and J assigned. Such tables are incomplete; in checked studies, under half of the missing clones stem from an unresolved V gene, and the remainder is unexplained. That table is the source of V, J and clone size, and D and trimming were worked out from the DNA. The sample contains about 64,000 clones, around 90% of them found a single time. Together, the top ten hold roughly 9.2% of the sample.

As for this clone: Its antigen specificity is not known. No base-level quality is on record; no much larger clone is a single base apart.

Collaborating institutions collected whole blood in K2EDTA tubes following their own protocols. For TCRbeta analysis, collaborators shipped samples as frozen whole blood, isolated PBMCs, or DNA extracted from either of those sample types. V is cut back by 6 bases and J by 2 bases, with 6 bases in the junction unmatched. CDR1 and CDR2 were assigned from the germline V gene as SGHRS and YFSETQ. The CDR3 runs 15 residues from the cysteine to the phenylalanine. Kept here is only the CDR3 DNA, which spans 45 bases and is read in frame from base 1. The paper as a whole reports these results and caveats: Clinical and demographic metadata were provided uncurated, with the amount varying by source and participant.

The receptor's source is a woman aged 80 or older with active COVID-19. The receptor chain draws on TRBV5-1 and TRBJ2-3; TRBD1 fits 10 bases in the junction. Sequencing was done on a sample of peripheral blood. The nucleotide sequence reads TGCGCCAGCATCCTGGGGACAGGGGACACAGATACGCAGTATTTT. Its protein product is CASILGTGDTDTQYF. The full variable domain, completed from the reference TRBV5-1 and TRBJ2-3 proteins outside the CDR3, reads KAGVTQTPRYLIKTRGQQVTLSCSPISGHRSVSWYQQTPGQGLQFLFEYFSETQRNKGNFPGRFSGRQFSNSRSEMNVSTLELGDSALYLCASILGTGDTDTQYFGPGTRLTVL.